This TCR beta chain came from a study of T-cell memory formation after mild COVID-19. UMIs and sample barcodes were carried by the TCR alpha and TCR beta cDNA libraries that 5'RACE produced using constant-segment primers. TCRdb analysed the 5' RACE reads with MiXCR anew, one entry per CDR3 protein. The table lists about 340,000 distinct CDR3 sequences, 10% to 15% of them singletons, with roughly a fifth in the top ten. Study-level findings and limits: Confirmation of SARS-CoV-2 specificity was lacking for second-wave clones peaking day 37. Pre-infection memory carried some responding clones, suggesting that cross-reactive memory joined. CD4/CD8 balance held among clones contracting day 15 to 85, and later expanders leaned CD4+.

This clonotype has just a few counts. Antigen unknown. The germline V gene has CDR1 MDHEN and CDR2 SYDVKM. This CDR3 contains 15 residues. The V end was cut by 3 bases, the J end by 0 bases, with 9 bases between. This clonotype originated in a man between 18 and 35 years old who had mild COVID-19 (a few samples of this study predate the infection). Cell type and time point are not known. The chain is built from TRBV28 and TRBJ1-3; unclear D gene. Sample: PBMCs or a T cell subset sorted from them (not recorded which). The CDR3 region has the DNA TGTGCCAGCAGTTTTAGGCCTTCCTCTGGAAACACCATATATTTT. Protein sequence: CASSFRPSSGNTIYF.